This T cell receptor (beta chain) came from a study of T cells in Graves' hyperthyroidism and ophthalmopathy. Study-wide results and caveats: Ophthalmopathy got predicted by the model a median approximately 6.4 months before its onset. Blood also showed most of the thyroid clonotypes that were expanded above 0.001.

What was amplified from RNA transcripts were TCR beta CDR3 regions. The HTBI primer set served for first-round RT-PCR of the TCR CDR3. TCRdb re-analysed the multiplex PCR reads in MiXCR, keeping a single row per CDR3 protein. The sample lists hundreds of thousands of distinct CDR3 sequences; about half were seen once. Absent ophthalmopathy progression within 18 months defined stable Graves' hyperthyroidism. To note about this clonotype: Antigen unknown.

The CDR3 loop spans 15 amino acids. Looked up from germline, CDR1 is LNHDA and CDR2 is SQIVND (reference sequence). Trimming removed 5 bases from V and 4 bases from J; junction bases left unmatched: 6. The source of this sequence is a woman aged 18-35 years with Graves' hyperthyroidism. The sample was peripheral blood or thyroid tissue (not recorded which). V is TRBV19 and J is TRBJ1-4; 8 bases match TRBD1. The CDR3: CASSETGAVNEKLFF. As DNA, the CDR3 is TGTGCCAGTAGTGAGACAGGGGCCGTTAATGAAAAACTGTTTTTT.